This T cell receptor (beta chain) was retrieved from a study of blood T cell repertoires in COVID-19 (dated by TCRdb to between 2020 and 2021). About the study as a whole: Collaborator samples came from the United States, Italy and Spain and covered acute and convalescent phases of COVID-19. The material from the prospective study consisted of cDNA or gDNA derived from T cells, B-cell-depleted T cells, or PBMCs. Deeply sampled blood TCRbeta repertoires from subjects exposed to, actively infected with, or recovered from COVID-19 were included in the dataset. A freely available public database, intended as a resource for researchers studying the immune response to SARS-CoV-2, is where the repertoires were released. The samples were drawn from the first 160 participants of the ongoing ImmuneRACE study and from about 1,200 subjects provided by 6 global collaborators. Sample metadata almost always included a de-identified subject ID, COVID-19 status, age in years and sex. Where HLA class I and class II types were available, the types were taken from metadata supplied by the sample provider, not from assay-based typing.

The CDR3, from cysteine to phenylalanine, totals 13 residues. Only CDR3 DNA is held: 39 bases, read in frame from base 1. V and J are trimmed by 5 bases and 6 bases, and the gene matches miss 5 bases of the junction. TCRbeta CDR3 regions were amplified from genomic DNA by means of the immunoSEQ Assay, a bias-controlled multiplex PCR. As for the authors' bioinformatics: The number of nucleated cells in each sample was estimated by amplification of reference gene primers within the assay. Sequence reads were collapsed and filtered to measure the absolute abundance of every unique TCRbeta CDR3 rearrangement. For each sample, productive Simpson clonality was calculated by taking the square root of Simpson's diversity index across productive rearrangements. TCRdb obtained this table from immuneACCESS and retained in-frame rearrangements with V and J assigned. These tables miss some clones; where compared with another copy, unresolved V genes account for less than half of the shortfall, and the remainder is unexplained. V and J calls and clone size come straight from that table; D and trimming were deduced from the DNA. Within this sample are about 220,000 clones, with 83% of them counted one time only. Of the sample, less than 4% falls within the top ten clones.

The paper as a whole reports these results and caveats: How much clinical and demographic metadata was included differed by source and by participant, and the metadata was provided uncurated.

About this clone: Its antigen remains undetermined. No base quality values were provided; no much bigger clone lies one nucleotide off.

In the prospective study, participants were roughly 18 to 95 years old, resided in about two dozen geographic areas of the United States, and were enrolled through a virtual design. Cohort assignment in the prospective study relied on participant-reported clinical history from a screening survey and a study questionnaire. Exposed participants had been in contact with someone with a PCR-confirmed or clinician-diagnosed COVID-19 case within 2 weeks of study entry. Each participant in the prospective study had whole blood, serum and a nasopharyngeal or oropharyngeal swab collected by mobile phlebotomists. Additional blood draws and questionnaires over an approximately 2-month period could optionally be provided by prospective study participants. Blood samples from the prospective study were shipped frozen or at room temperature prior to DNA extraction.

The receptor was derived from a woman aged 35 to 49 who had been exposed to COVID-19. What was sequenced was PBMCs or T cells enriched from blood (not recorded which). The chain links TRBV12-3 or TRBV12-4 with TRBJ1-1; 8 middle bases align to TRBD1. Here the CDR3 is given as CASSTTGAAEAFF. At the DNA level, the sequence is TGTGCCAGCAGTACGACAGGGGCAGCTGAAGCTTTCTTT.